These 22 T cell receptor beta chains were all obtained from the same sample, sequenced in a study of graft-versus-host responses after intestinal transplantation. Libraries were prepared by immunoSEQ multiplex PCR; TCRdb keeps only in-frame clonotypes and omits some of them. This repertoire shows under 90,000 clones, around 92% found once; its top ten account for 0.55% to 0.75%. This specimen consisted of PBMCs, obtained 98 days after intestinal transplantation. These receptors were collected from a human patient who received an intestinal transplant, so some T cells may come from the graft donor.

The rearrangement joins TRBV5-6 to TRBJ2-2; tentatively, D is TRBD1 (6 bases). CDR3 length equals 15 residues. The germline V gene has CDR1 SGHDT and CDR2 YYEEEE. With 0 bases removed from V and 4 bases from J, the gap between germline ends came to 10 bases. CDR3 nucleotides: TGTGCCAGCAGCTTGGACAGGGCTACCACCGGGGAGCTGTTTTTT. The encoded protein is CASSLDRATTGELFF.

This clone showed up just once. The V call is TRBV6-5, the J call TRBJ2-5, with TRBD2 matching 7 bases. CDR3 length: 15 amino acids. Germline values: CDR1 MNHEY, CDR2 SVGAGI. V was clipped by 6 bases and J by 4 bases; unmatched bases: 11. The CDR3 loop is CASSSLGGSLETQYF. In DNA form, the CDR3 reads TGTGCCAGCAGCTCTCTCGGGGGGTCCCTAGAGACCCAGTACTTC.

V gene TRBV2 combines with J gene TRBJ1-5; a weak D match, TRBD1 (6 bases). V lost 6 bases and J lost 4, with 16 bases in between. The germline V gene encodes CDR1 SNHLY and CDR2 FYNNEI. The CDR3 has 15 amino acids. CDR3 coding DNA: TGTGCCAGCAGCGCGGGGGGGCAGGGAAATCAGCCCCAGCATTTT. It codes for CASSAGGQGNQPQHF.

The chain recombines TRBV19 with TRBJ1-5, with D uncertain. V gave up 7 bases and J gave up 0 bases, with 4 bases separating them. Germline-derived CDR1 and CDR2 are LNHDA and SQIVND (reference sequence). The CDR3 is 12 residues long. CDR3 DNA sequence: TGTGCCAGTAAGGATAGCAATCAGCCCCAGCATTTT. It specifies CASKDSNQPQHF.

This sequence joins TRBV29-1 and TRBJ2-7; 9 bases fit TRBD1. The CDR3 loop spans 13 amino acids. The J segment lost 4 bases and the V segment lost 7 bases, leaving 8 bases of the junction unmatched. CDR1 SQVTM and CDR2 ANQGSEA come from the germline V gene. The CDR3: CSAEGTGKYEQYF. As DNA, the CDR3 is TGCAGCGCCGAGGGGACAGGGAAATACGAGCAGTACTTC.

The chain links TRBV6-6 to TRBJ2-3; D may correspond to TRBD1 or TRBD2 (6 bases each). CDR1 is MNHNY and CDR2 is SVGAGI in the germline V gene (reference sequence). Trimming left V 2 bases short and J 6 bases short, with 15 bases between. There are 15 residues in the CDR3. CDR3: CASSYPGGQADTQYF. DNA for the CDR3: TGTGCCAGCAGTTACCCTGGGGGGCAGGCCGATACGCAGTATTTT.

The CDR3 coding sequence is TGCGCCAGCAGTGAGTCGAGAGGCACAGATACGCAGTATTTT. Protein product: CASSESRGTDTQYF. This chain connects TRBV10-1 to TRBJ2-3; D is uncertain. Germline CDR1 WNHNN, CDR2 SYGVQD (reference sequence). The CDR3 extends over 14 amino acids. The germline V and J ends were trimmed by 0 bases and 1 base, with 5 bases remaining between them.

This clone was counted only a few times. The chain recombines TRBV28 with TRBJ2-7; D gene ambiguous. V was shortened by 4 bases and J by 3 bases, with 7 bases between the two germline ends. This CDR3 comprises 12 residues. The germline CDR1 and CDR2 sequences are MDHEN and SYDVKM. CDR3 protein: CASSSTRYEQYF. CDR3 sequence (DNA): TGTGCCAGCAGTTCGACTCGCTACGAGCAGTACTTC.

V is TRBV19 and J is TRBJ1-2, with D tentatively TRBD1 (5 bases). In germline, CDR1 is LNHDA, CDR2 SQIVND (reference sequence). This CDR3 contains 14 residues. With 1 base removed from V and 3 bases from J, the gap between germline ends came to 9 bases. CDR3 loop: CASSIARGDYGYTF. The CDR3 coding sequence is TGTGCCAGTAGTATAGCTCGAGGGGACTATGGCTACACCTTC.

The J gene is TRBJ2-5, the V gene TRBV5-6; 7 bases line up with TRBD1. The CDR3 consists of 14 residues. Germline-derived CDR1 and CDR2 are SGHDT and YYEEEE. The ends lost 4 bases at V and 7 bases at J; junction bases unmatched: 10. As DNA, the CDR3 is TGTGCCAGCAGCCCGACTAAGGGGGCCGGGACCCAGTACTTC. This gives the protein CASSPTKGAGTQYF.

The chain has TRBV4-3 and TRBJ2-7; D is perhaps TRBD1 (6 bases). Germline V gene lookup returns CDR1 LGHNA and CDR2 YSLEER. The CDR3 is 14 amino acids. The V end was cut by 1 base, the J end by 0 bases, with 7 bases between. The CDR3 reads CASSQGTDSYEQYF. As DNA, the CDR3 is TGCGCCAGCAGCCAAGGGACAGACTCCTACGAGCAGTACTTC.

V is TRBV2 and J is TRBJ1-4, with D possibly TRBD1 on 6 matching bases. The CDR3 is 14 amino acids. Deletions cut 8 bases from V and 9 bases from J, with 19 bases between. Germline CDR1 is SNHLY and CDR2 is FYNNEI. The CDR3, as DNA: TGTGCCAGCGGCAACAGGGATTGGATGCAAAAACTGTTTTTT. Residues: CASGNRDWMQKLFF.

This rearrangement joins TRBV27 to TRBJ1-5; D gene uncertain. This CDR3 contains 11 residues. Germline V gives CDR1 MNHEY, CDR2 SMNVEV (reference sequence). For the CDR3, the DNA is TGTGCGGACCTCCCTTATCAGCCCCAGCATTTT. Translation: CADLPYQPQHF.

The chain employs TRBV28 and TRBJ2-1, with a possible D match to TRBD1 (7 bases). Trimming removed 0 bases from V and 6 bases from J, with 15 bases in between. Per the germline V gene, CDR1 is MDHEN and CDR2 is SYDVKM. The CDR3 is made up of 16 amino acids. The DNA of the CDR3 is TGTGCCAGCAGTTTATGGTCGGGGGACAGAGGCAATGAGCAGTTCTTC. Translating gives CASSLWSGDRGNEQFF.

This rearrangement joins TRBV5-1 to TRBJ2-7, with 12 nucleotides matching TRBD2. J lost 2 bases, V lost 3 bases, and 6 bases had no gene match. CDR3 length equals 16 residues. Germline-derived CDR1 and CDR2 are SGHRS and YFSETQ. The CDR3 spells CASSSYLAGGPYEQYF. CDR3 bases: TGCGCCAGCAGCTCCTATCTAGCGGGAGGGCCCTACGAGCAGTACTTC.

The chain is built from TRBV28 and TRBJ1-5; TRBD1 agrees at 8 bases. The CDR3 contains 15 residues. The germline V gene encodes CDR1 MDHEN and CDR2 SYDVKM. With V trimmed by 3 bases and J by 7 bases, 8 bases remained unmatched. The chain's CDR3 is CASSFPQGAGQPQHF. The CDR3, as DNA: TGTGCCAGCAGTTTTCCCCAGGGGGCTGGACAGCCCCAGCATTTT.

This clone was seen just once. The V call is TRBV9, the J call TRBJ2-3; 14 bases fit TRBD2. The CDR3 runs 15 residues. The ends lost 3 bases at V and 3 bases at J; junction bases unmatched: 0. In germline, CDR1 is SGDLS, CDR2 YYNGEE. CDR3 DNA: TGTGCCAGCAGCGGACTAGCGGGAGGGACAGATACGCAGTATTTT. It translates to CASSGLAGGTDTQYF.

The J gene is TRBJ2-7, the V gene TRBV9; 8 nucleotides align to TRBD2. V shed 0 bases, J shed 3 bases, and the junction held 5 bases outside the gene matches. Germline V gene sequence: CDR1 SGDLS, CDR2 YYNGEE. The CDR3 has 15 amino acids. The CDR3 sequence is CASSVEPAGVYEQYF. CDR3 coding DNA: TGTGCCAGCAGCGTAGAGCCAGCGGGAGTCTACGAGCAGTACTTC. The complete variable domain, with remaining parts taken from reference TRBV9 and TRBJ2-7, reads DSGVTQTPKHLITATGQRVTLRCSPRSGDLSVYWYQQSLDQGLQFLIQYYNGEERAKGNILERFSAQQFPDLHSELNLSSLELGDSALYFCASSVEPAGVYEQYFGPGTRLTVT.

This clone was counted a single time. V and J are TRBV7-9 and TRBJ2-5; D may be TRBD1 (6 bases). This CDR3 has 14 amino acids. The ends were cut back, 5 bases at V and 1 base at J, with 11 bases in the middle. Germline V gives CDR1 SEHNR, CDR2 FQNEAQ (reference sequence). The CDR3 is CASSADRSQETQYF. The CDR3 nucleotides read TGTGCCAGCAGCGCTGACAGGTCCCAAGAGACCCAGTACTTC.

The chain links TRBV9 to TRBJ2-5; the D is unclear. Germline CDR1 SGDLS, CDR2 YYNGEE. This CDR3 spans 14 amino acids. Trimming pared 0 bases from V and 1 base from J, leaving 7 bases between. The CDR3, as DNA: TGTGCCAGCAGCGTAGGGTCCTTCCAAGAGACCCAGTACTTC. It encodes CASSVGSFQETQYF.

The rearrangement uses TRBV2 and TRBJ2-5; the match to TRBD2 covers 9 bases. Germline loops: CDR1 SNHLY, CDR2 FYNNEI. This CDR3 is built from 15 residues. J gave up 3 bases and V 5 bases, and 7 bases lay outside the gene matches. CDR3 in amino acids: CASSLYSGGEETQYF. CDR3 DNA: TGTGCCAGCAGTCTTTATAGCGGGGGAGAAGAGACCCAGTACTTC.

The chain uses TRBV19 and TRBJ1-1, with D tentatively TRBD1 (6 bases). From germline, CDR1 is LNHDA and CDR2 SQIVND (reference sequence). Trimming cost V 4 bases and J 4 bases, with 16 bases left between them. This CDR3 is 15 amino acids long. DNA for the CDR3: TGTGCCAGTAGTAGGGGGGCCCTCACGAGCACTGAAGCTTTCTTT. Translated, it gives CASSRGALTSTEAFF.